The 7 T cell receptor beta chains reported below all come from one sample, sequenced in a study of T cell repertoires in cytomegalovirus infection. TCRdb independently ran MiXCR on the reads; one entry per CDR3 protein. The sample shows approximately 260,000 distinct CDR3 sequences, under 25% of them seen only once. These receptors have no identified antigens. The specimen was cultured PBMCs, collected from culture after CMV antigen stimulation. All receptors derive from a human donor in good health (CMV status not recorded). Some clones in this sample may be carry-over from other donors' samples.

The rearrangement joins TRBV4-1 to TRBJ2-7; TRBD1 agrees at 8 bases. The CDR3 extends over 15 amino acids. The junction had 8 bases not matched to a gene; V was cut back by 4 bases and J by 3 bases. CDR1 is MGHRA, CDR2 YSYEKL, per germline. CDR3 sequence (DNA): TGCGCCAGCAGCCCAACAGGGGGTGCCTACTACGAGCAGTACTTC. It yields the protein CASSPTGGAYYEQYF.

The chain employs TRBV11-2 and TRBJ1-4, with D possibly matching TRBD1 (5 bases). The germline V gene encodes CDR1 SGHAT and CDR2 FQNNGV. Trimming took off 6 bases at V and 7 bases at J, with 18 bases between the two ends. There are 15 residues in the CDR3. The CDR3 nucleotides read TGTGCCAGCAGATCCGGGACCACCATAAGTGAAAAACTGTTTTTT. Translating gives CASRSGTTISEKLFF.

This clonotype was picked up one time. The chain joins TRBV12-3 or TRBV12-4 to TRBJ1-5; TRBD1 is a possible D gene (5 bases). V lost 6 bases, J lost 5 bases, and 17 bases lay in between. CDR3 length equals 15 residues. The CDR3 here is CASRSTGALDQPQHF. The CDR3 DNA reads as TGTGCCAGCAGATCTACAGGTGCCCTCGATCAGCCCCAGCATTTT.

The chain has TRBV19 and TRBJ2-1; 11 bases agree with TRBD2. There are 16 residues in the CDR3. The V and J ends lost 6 bases and 8 bases, in that order; junction bases with no gene match: 12. CDR1 and CDR2 (germline): LNHDA, SQIVND (reference sequence). The CDR3 is CASRSDWASGRHEQFF. The DNA of the CDR3 is TGTGCCAGTAGATCGGATTGGGCTAGCGGGAGGCATGAGCAGTTCTTC.

This clonotype occurred many times. The J gene is TRBJ1-5, the V gene TRBV12-3 or TRBV12-4, with a tentative D call TRBD1 (5 bases). V lost 7 bases to trimming and J lost 2 bases, with 9 bases between them. The CDR3 has 13 residues. CDR3 nucleotides: TGTGCCAGCACCTGGGGGGGCAATCAGCCCCAGCATTTT. This translates into CASTWGGNQPQHF.

In nucleotides, the CDR3 is TGTGCCAGCAGCTCCTGGGACTACAATGAGCAGTTCTTC. This sequence encodes CASSSWDYNEQFF. This chain connects TRBV7-3 to TRBJ2-1; no clear D gene. CDR3 size: 13 residues. The V and J ends lost 4 bases and 3 bases respectively, with 7 bases between them. Germline loops: CDR1 SGHTA, CDR2 FQGTGA.

This clonotype was counted between two and nine times. The chain carries TRBV2 and TRBJ1-4; D gene ambiguous. Per the germline V gene, CDR1 is SNHLY and CDR2 is FYNNEI. V lost 2 bases and J lost 5, with 9 bases in between. The CDR3 spans 14 residues. Here the CDR3 DNA reads TGTGCCAGCAGTGAATGGGGAGACAATGAAAAACTGTTTTTT. Translation gives CASSEWGDNEKLFF.